The table lists the clone carrying this T cell receptor beta chain with a count of one. This entry belongs to a study of blood T cell repertoires in COVID-19. Profiled with immunoSEQ multiplex PCR; TCRdb holds only in-frame clones, not every one. The sample holds over 200,000 clones, 89% seen once. Germline CDR1 and CDR2: PRHDT and FYEKMQ (reference sequence). The CDR3 has 16 residues. Losses at the gene ends were 4 bases for V and 1 base for J; bases not matched to a gene: 8. Sequencing was carried out using PBMCs or T cells enriched from blood (not recorded which). The TCR comes from a woman aged 25 to 39 with acute COVID-19. This chain uses TRBV13 with TRBJ2-7, with 9 bases lining up with TRBD1. CDR3 sequence: CASSYFPGQGSYEQYF. The CDR3, as DNA: TGTGCCAGCAGCTACTTTCCGGGACAGGGTTCCTACGAGCAGTACTTC.